The 21 T cell receptor beta chains below were found in one sample sequenced in a study of OX40 agonist ivuxolimab in advanced cancers. Sequenced by immunoSEQ multiplex PCR; TCRdb stores in-frame clones only, minus some. The sample includes around 63,000 clones, roughly 87% of them seen just once. The specimen was CD4+ or CD8+ T cells sorted from blood, collected in a trial of the OX40 agonist ivuxolimab. These receptors were obtained from an adult with an advanced solid tumor such as melanoma, head and neck, liver or kidney cancer.

This sequence joins TRBV7-8 and TRBJ2-4; D is unresolved. Trimming removed 5 bases at V and 4 bases at J, with 12 bases between. This CDR3 is 14 amino acids long. Per germline, CDR1 SGHVS and CDR2 FQNEAQ. CDR3 loop: CASSPTETKNIQYF. Written as DNA, the CDR3 is TGTGCCAGCAGCCCTACAGAAACGAAAAACATTCAGTACTTC.

The chain couples TRBV7-7 to TRBJ2-7; weak D call: TRBD2 (6 bases). The CDR3 contains 13 residues. CDR1 SSHAT and CDR2 FNYEAQ come from the germline V gene (reference sequence). The germline V and J ends were trimmed by 1 base and 6 bases, with 10 bases remaining between them. The CDR3 spells CASSLGEAREQYF. The CDR3 DNA follows: TGTGCCAGCAGCTTAGGGGAGGCTCGCGAGCAGTACTTC. Combining the CDR3 with reference TRBV7-7 and TRBJ2-7 gives the whole variable domain GAGVSQSPRYKVTKRGQDVTLRCDPISSHATLYWYQQALGQGPEFLTYFNYEAQPDKSGLPSDRFSAERPEGSISTLTIQRTEQRDSAMYRCASSLGEAREQYFGPGTRLTVT.

This clone was detected a few times. The chain combines TRBV7-6 with TRBJ1-2; no firm D call. This CDR3 has 14 amino acids. The V gene's germline CDR1 is SGHVS and CDR2 FNYEAQ. The germline V and J ends were trimmed by 5 bases and 3 bases, with 13 bases remaining between them. Written as DNA, the CDR3 is TGTGCCAGCAGCCGGGAATCCTCGGACTATGGCTACACCTTC. It codes for CASSRESSDYGYTF.

The genes are TRBV2 and TRBJ2-6; 9 nucleotides line up with TRBD1. V dropped 5 bases and J dropped 0; count of bases not matched to a gene: 5. This CDR3 region has 17 residues. Germline CDR1 reads SNHLY; CDR2 reads FYNNEI. The CDR3 coding sequence is TGTGCCAGCAGTCTTGGACAGGGGAGCTCTGGGGCCAACGTCCTGACTTTC. It encodes CASSLGQGSSGANVLTF.

CDR3 region: CASSAQETQYF. CDR3 sequence (DNA): TGCGCCAGCAGCGCACAAGAGACCCAGTACTTC. This sequence joins TRBV5-1 and TRBJ2-5; D is unclear. V dropped 4 bases and J dropped 2 bases, with 3 bases sitting between them. This CDR3 is 11 amino acids long. Germline lookup yields CDR1 SGHRS and CDR2 YFSETQ.

The V gene is TRBV6-1, the J gene TRBJ2-7, with 8 bases aligning to TRBD1. The CDR3 consists of 19 residues. J was trimmed by 3 bases and V by 0 bases; bases with no gene match: 16. Per the germline V gene, CDR1 is MNHNS and CDR2 is SASEGT. CDR3 DNA sequence: TGTGCCAGCAGTGAAGCGCTTCGTTGGGCCAGGGGGCGGATCTACGAGCAGTACTTC. Translation: CASSEALRWARGRIYEQYF.

This clone has a single count. The chain employs TRBV5-1 and TRBJ2-2; no clear D gene. V was clipped by 0 bases and J by 6 bases, with 12 bases between them. CDR3 length: 15 residues. Germline-derived CDR1 and CDR2 are SGHRS and YFSETQ. CDR3 amino acids: CASSLVWDSPGELFF. CDR3 nucleotides: TGCGCCAGCAGCTTGGTTTGGGATAGCCCCGGGGAGCTGTTTTTT.

This clone was recorded only once. The genes are TRBV19 and TRBJ1-6, with 9 bases matching TRBD1. Germline CDR1 reads LNHDA; CDR2 reads SQIVND (reference sequence). This CDR3 region has 16 residues. The J segment lost 6 bases and the V segment lost 3 bases, leaving 6 bases of the junction unmatched. The CDR3 is CASSMTGGLSNSPLHF. The DNA for the CDR3 is TGTGCCAGTAGTATGACAGGGGGTCTGAGTAATTCACCCCTCCACTTT.

The rearrangement uses TRBV12-5 and TRBJ1-1; D perhaps matches TRBD1 (5 bases). CDR3 length equals 11 residues. The V gene's germline CDR1 is LGHNT and CDR2 FRNRAP. V lost 6 bases, J lost 4 bases, and 6 bases lay in between. The CDR3 DNA is TGTGCTAGTGGGGGGGGCACTGAAGCTTTCTTT. Translating gives CASGGGTEAFF.

CDR3 nucleotides: TGCGCCAGCAGTCTTGGAGTACCTAATGAAAAACTGTTTTTT. It specifies CASSLGVPNEKLFF. This rearrangement joins TRBV5-1 to TRBJ1-4; no firm D call. Germline CDR1 is SGHRS and CDR2 is YFSETQ. V shed 5 bases and J shed 3 bases, with 11 bases lying between them. The length of the CDR3 is 14 residues.

This clone has just one count. The chain joins TRBV7-8 to TRBJ2-7; D ambiguous. The CDR3 spans 13 residues. Trimming shortened V by 2 bases and J by 2 bases, and 7 bases separated the two germline ends. Per germline, CDR1 SGHVS and CDR2 FQNEAQ. The CDR3 sequence is CASSLFGAYEQYF. The DNA of the CDR3 is TGTGCCAGCAGCTTATTTGGGGCCTACGAGCAGTACTTC. The entire variable domain, with the rest obtained from reference TRBV7-8 and TRBJ2-7, is as follows: GAGVSQSPRYKVAKRGQDVALRCDPISGHVSLFWYQQALGQGPEFLTYFQNEAQLDKSGLPSDRFFAERPEGSVSTLKIQRTQQEDSAVYLCASSLFGAYEQYFGPGTRLTVT.

The J gene is TRBJ2-5, the V gene TRBV6-1; D not certain. The germline V gene encodes CDR1 MNHNS and CDR2 SASEGT. V lost 5 bases and J 2 bases, leaving 3 bases between the germline ends. CDR3 size: 11 residues. Written as DNA, the CDR3 is TGTGCCAGCAGTTATCAAGAGACCCAGTACTTC. Encoded protein: CASSYQETQYF.

The V gene is TRBV18, the J gene TRBJ2-7; TRBD2 matches at 10 bases. CDR1 and CDR2 (germline): KGHSH, LQKENI. The trim removed 5 bases at V and 2 bases at J, leaving 3 bases unmatched. The CDR3 has 14 residues. CDR3 sequence reads: CASSKRGGPYEQYF. In DNA form, the CDR3 reads TGTGCCAGCTCAAAGCGGGGGGGCCCCTACGAGCAGTACTTC.

This clone was seen a few times. The chain joins TRBV5-1 to TRBJ2-5; a possible D gene is TRBD2 (5 bases). Germline V gene data show CDR1 as SGHRS and CDR2 as YFSETQ. This CDR3 is 14 amino acids long. Trimming shortened V by 4 bases and J by 3 bases, and 13 bases separated the two germline ends. The CDR3 loop reads CASSTGWAEETQYF. The DNA of the CDR3 is TGCGCCAGCAGCACGGGATGGGCTGAAGAGACCCAGTACTTC.

J is TRBJ1-1 and V is TRBV27, with a tentative D call TRBD1 (5 bases). Germline V lookup: CDR1 MNHEY, CDR2 SMNVEV (reference sequence). The CDR3 length is 19 residues. The germline V and J ends were trimmed by 2 bases and 4 bases, with 26 bases remaining between them. The chain's CDR3 is CASSLGGTRVLRGGTEAFF. The CDR3 DNA reads TGTGCCAGCAGTTTAGGGGGGACCAGGGTACTACGGGGTGGCACTGAAGCTTTCTTT.

The rearrangement links TRBV2 to TRBJ2-3; 10 nucleotides line up with TRBD1. With 1 base clipped from V and 1 base from J, the junction kept 2 bases outside the gene matches. The length of the CDR3 is 16 residues. Germline V lookup: CDR1 SNHLY, CDR2 FYNNEI. The CDR3 DNA reads TGTGCCAGCAGTGAAGGAGGACAGGGGGGCACAGATACGCAGTATTTT. Its translation: CASSEGGQGGTDTQYF.

The V and J genes are TRBV7-2 and TRBJ2-1; D not resolved. Deletions cut 1 base from V and 9 bases from J, with 16 bases between. Germline loops: CDR1 SGHTA, CDR2 FQGNSA. The CDR3 consists of 15 residues. In DNA, the CDR3 is TGTGCCAGCAGCTTAGTGACTGCTAAGGGCATTGAGCAGTTCTTC. Translating it yields CASSLVTAKGIEQFF.

The chain carries TRBV5-6 and TRBJ1-2, with D unresolved. Germline loops: CDR1 SGHDT, CDR2 YYEEEE. The CDR3 runs 13 residues. The V end was cut by 0 bases, the J end by 8 bases, with 11 bases between. The CDR3 spells CASSLASEFGYTF. The CDR3 nucleotides are TGTGCCAGCAGCTTGGCCTCGGAGTTCGGCTACACCTTC. Variable domain in full (rest from reference TRBV5-6 and TRBJ1-2): DAGVTQSPTHLIKTRGQQVTLRCSPKSGHDTVSWYQQALGQGPQFIFQYYEEEERQRGNFPDRFSGHQFPNYSSELNVNALLLGDSALYLCASSLASEFGYTFGSGTRLTVV.

This clone has only one observation. The J gene is TRBJ2-2, the V gene TRBV10-3; TRBD2 might be the D (5 bases). The CDR3 covers 14 residues. Per germline, CDR1 ENHRY and CDR2 SYGVKD. V was trimmed by 3 bases and J by 1 base, leaving 6 bases between them. CDR3 sequence: CAISDGVNTGELFF. In DNA form, the CDR3 reads TGTGCCATCAGTGACGGGGTGAACACCGGGGAGCTGTTTTTT.

The V and J genes are TRBV5-1 and TRBJ2-5; possibly TRBD1 for D (5 bases). The V gene lost 4 bases and the J gene lost 2 bases, with 18 bases spanning the gap. The CDR3 spans 16 residues. Germline V lookup: CDR1 SGHRS, CDR2 YFSETQ. This CDR3 reads CASSRNQGVQQETQYF. The CDR3 DNA reads TGCGCCAGCAGCAGGAACCAGGGTGTTCAGCAAGAGACCCAGTACTTC.

V is TRBV7-9 and J is TRBJ1-6; possible D gene TRBD1, 5 bases. The CDR3 has 14 residues. Per germline, CDR1 SEHNR and CDR2 FQNEAQ (reference sequence). Trimming took 5 bases from V and 10 from J, leaving 15 bases between them. CDR3 sequence (DNA): TGTGCCAGCAGCCCTCAACAAGGGACGTCACCCCTCCACTTT. It specifies CASSPQQGTSPLHF.